Presented here are 15 T cell receptor beta chains from one specimen sequenced in a study of human T cells and chemical hapten exposure. TCRdb fed the RACE reads into MiXCR, producing one record per CDR3 protein. The sample shows around 380,000 distinct CDR3 sequences, more than 4.5% of them seen only once. The time point denotes: patch test 1, 2 weeks after DPC sensitization. The treatment is: therapeutic diphenylcyclopropenone sensitization with weekly scalp DPC. The sequenced sample was whole blood, obtained in connection with sensitization to the hapten diphenylcyclopropenone (DPC). The source of these receptors is a woman aged 50 to 60 with alopecia areata. Some clones in this sample may be carry-over from other donors' samples.

This clonotype was counted between two and nine times. The chain links TRBV4-2 to TRBJ2-5; a possible D gene is TRBD2 (6 bases). Germline V gene lookup returns CDR1 LGHNA and CDR2 YNFKEQ. This CDR3 has 15 amino acids. Trimming took 4 bases from V and 1 from J, leaving 13 bases between them. The CDR3 DNA is TGTGCCAGCAGCCGCTTAACCGGGAGCCAAGAGACCCAGTACTTC. As protein: CASSRLTGSQETQYF.

This clonotype was detected ten times or more. V gene TRBV7-2 combines with J gene TRBJ2-1; D might be TRBD2 (5 bases). This CDR3 comprises 17 residues. Germline-derived CDR1 and CDR2 are SGHTA and FQGNSA. Trimming took off 4 bases at V and 0 bases at J, with 16 bases between the two ends. The CDR3 loop reads CASSSPALRGSYNEQFF. The DNA for the CDR3 is TGTGCCAGCAGCTCCCCCGCTTTACGGGGCTCCTACAATGAGCAGTTCTTC.

This clonotype was recorded many times. This chain connects TRBV7-2 to TRBJ2-2; weak D call: TRBD2 (6 bases). Per the germline V gene, CDR1 is SGHTA and CDR2 is FQGNSA. Trimming removed 6 bases from V and 5 bases from J, with 16 bases in between. The CDR3 spans 15 residues. The CDR3 sequence is CASSSRLGETGELFF. The CDR3 bases are TGTGCCAGCAGTTCGAGACTAGGAGAAACCGGGGAGCTGTTTTTT.

This clonotype has a count of ten or more. V is TRBV15 and J is TRBJ2-3, with D possibly matching TRBD2 (6 bases). Trimming removed 5 bases from V and 3 bases from J, with 12 bases in between. CDR3 length: 14 amino acids. Per the germline V gene, CDR1 is LNHNV and CDR2 is YYDKDF (reference sequence). The CDR3, as DNA: TGTGCCACCAGCCCCGGCGGAGGGACAGATACGCAGTATTTT. It specifies CATSPGGGTDTQYF.

In this sample, this clonotype turned up many times. The rearrangement joins TRBV5-4 to TRBJ2-3; unclear D gene. Germline values: CDR1 SGHNT, CDR2 YYREEE (reference sequence). V lost 1 base to trimming and J lost 3 bases, with 15 bases between them. The CDR3 runs to 16 residues. CDR3 region: CASSLRLSAETDTQYF. The CDR3 DNA reads as TGTGCCAGCAGCTTGCGGTTATCGGCAGAGACAGATACGCAGTATTTT.

A remark on this clonotype: This may be a read error, as it is one base from a much larger clone. The gene calls are TRBV18 and TRBJ2-5, with D hard to call. The germline V gene encodes CDR1 KGHSH and CDR2 LQKENI. This CDR3 has 16 residues. CDR3 in amino acids: CDSSPMGPEIKETQYF. The CDR3 bases are TGTGACAGCTCACCTATGGGCCCTGAAATCAAAGAGACCCAGTACTTC.

This clonotype came up a few times. The J gene is TRBJ2-1, the V gene TRBV4-2, with a possible D match to TRBD1 (6 bases). Germline V lookup: CDR1 LGHNA, CDR2 YNFKEQ. V lost 0 bases to trimming and J lost 8 bases, with 14 bases between them. This CDR3 contains 15 residues. The CDR3 is CASSQEGTNVHEQFF. CDR3 nucleotides: TGTGCCAGCAGCCAAGAAGGGACAAATGTACATGAGCAGTTCTTC.

This clonotype was seen at least ten times. The CDR3 DNA sequence: TGTGCCAGCAGTCCGGACGCCAATTCACCCCTCCACTTT. Amino acid sequence: CASSPDANSPLHF. The chain combines TRBV7-3 with TRBJ1-6, with D uncertain. This CDR3 is built from 13 residues. Per the germline V gene, CDR1 is SGHTA and CDR2 is FQGTGA. Deletions cut 6 bases from V and 7 bases from J, with 10 bases between.

J is TRBJ2-1 and V is TRBV3-1; TRBD2 aligns across 8 bases. V was pared by 6 bases and J by 4 bases, with 8 bases of the junction left unmatched. The CDR3 extends over 15 amino acids. Germline V gene sequence: CDR1 LGHDT, CDR2 YNNKEL (reference sequence). CDR3 sequence reads: CASSRGSGTYNEQFF. CDR3 nucleotides: TGTGCCAGCAGTCGCGGTAGCGGGACATACAATGAGCAGTTCTTC.

This clonotype was counted between two and nine times. The V and J genes are TRBV20-1 and TRBJ2-3, with no clear D. Germline loops: CDR1 DFQATT, CDR2 SNEGSKA (reference sequence). V lost 0 bases and J lost 3, with 4 bases in between. The CDR3 totals 12 residues. In DNA, the CDR3 is TGCAGTGCTAGAGACCAGACAGATACGCAGTATTTT. Translation: CSARDQTDTQYF.

This clonotype was recorded many times. V is TRBV3-1 and J is TRBJ2-2; the D is unclear. Germline CDR1 and CDR2: LGHDT and YNNKEL (reference sequence). The CDR3 totals 14 residues. Trimming stripped 4 bases from V and 8 bases from J, with 14 bases between. CDR3 protein: CASSPRPATGELFF. CDR3 nucleotide sequence: TGTGCCAGCAGCCCTCGTCCTGCCACTGGGGAGCTGTTTTTT.

This clonotype was observed at least ten times. The rearrangement joins TRBV27 to TRBJ2-3, with D perhaps TRBD1 (5 bases). Looked up from germline, CDR1 is MNHEY and CDR2 is SMNVEV (reference sequence). The CDR3 contains 14 residues. The V gene lost 2 bases and the J gene lost 7 bases, with 13 bases spanning the gap. In DNA form, the CDR3 reads TGTGCCAGCAGTTTACAGGGTTCTAAAAATACGCAGTATTTT. As protein: CASSLQGSKNTQYF.

CDR3 protein: CSASPRTGGETQYF. The CDR3 DNA reads TGCAGTGCCAGTCCCCGGACAGGGGGAGAGACCCAGTACTTC. The V gene is TRBV20-1, the J gene TRBJ2-5, with 10 bases aligning to TRBD1. The CDR3 is made up of 14 amino acids. V was pared by 6 bases and J by 4 bases, with 8 bases of the junction left unmatched. Germline V gene sequence: CDR1 DFQATT, CDR2 SNEGSKA (reference sequence).

The sample holds many counts of this clonotype. J is TRBJ1-5 and V is TRBV7-2, with D unresolved. The CDR3 length is 14 residues. Per germline, CDR1 SGHTA and CDR2 FQGNSA. V lost 3 bases to trimming and J lost 0 bases, with 6 bases between them. CDR3 amino acids: CASSFDISNQPQHF. The CDR3 nucleotides read TGTGCCAGCAGCTTTGACATTAGCAATCAGCCCCAGCATTTT.

This clonotype was detected many times. V usage is TRBV4-2 and J usage is TRBJ2-1; 7 bases are a match to TRBD2. Trimming removed 0 bases from V and 9 bases from J; junction bases left unmatched: 11. This CDR3 comprises 16 residues. CDR1 is LGHNA, CDR2 YNFKEQ, per germline. CDR3 residues: CASSQEAPSGIFEQFF. CDR3 coding DNA: TGTGCCAGCAGCCAAGAGGCGCCCAGCGGGATTTTTGAGCAGTTCTTC.